The T cell receptor (beta chain) under discussion was sequenced for a study of human T cells and chemical hapten exposure. The germline V gene has CDR1 SGHDN and CDR2 FVKESK. The CDR3 length is 14 residues. V was trimmed by 0 bases and J by 4 bases, leaving 8 bases between them. TCRdb analysed the RACE reads with MiXCR anew, one entry per CDR3 protein. The table shows more than 70,000 distinct CDR3 sequences, with around a tenth occurring only once. This clonotype was counted ten times or more. Time point noted: patch test 2, 6 weeks after DPC sensitization. Treatment meaning: therapeutic diphenylcyclopropenone sensitization with weekly scalp DPC.

The chain links TRBV14 to TRBJ2-3; D not resolved. The source material was whole blood, sampled in connection with sensitization to the hapten diphenylcyclopropenone (DPC). The clonotype comes from a man between 18 and 29 years old with alopecia areata. Some clones in this sample may be carry-over from other donors' samples. The CDR3 DNA reads TGTGCCAGCAGCCAAGAGGTGCCTTCAGATACGCAGTATTTT. Protein product: CASSQEVPSDTQYF. Drawing the rest from reference TRBV14 and TRBJ2-3, the complete variable domain is EAGVTQFPSHSVIEKGQTVTLRCDPISGHDNLYWYRRVMGKEIKFLLHFVKESKQDESGMPNNRFLAERTGGTYSTLKVQPAELEDSGVYFCASSQEVPSDTQYFGPGTRLTVL.